Listed below are T cell receptor beta chains from one sample, sequenced in a study of blood T cell repertoires in COVID-19. Generated by immunoSEQ multiplex PCR, the TCRdb table keeps only in-frame clones and is missing some. The data hold about 46,000 clones, with approximately 86% observed a single time. Material: PBMCs or T cells enriched from blood (not recorded which). The receptors were sampled from a woman aged 45-60 years who had recovered from COVID-19. The CDR3 runs from the conserved cysteine through the conserved F or W. A D gene is named only where the DNA matches it firmly. Only some rows state a clone size, as once, few, many or a class for expanded clones.

j_call clone_size d_call cdr3_length v_call cdr3_aa cdr3_nt
TRBJ2-1 . TRBD1 14 TRBV18 CASSPWTGGDEQFF TGTGCCAGCTCACCTTGGACAGGGGGGGATGAGCAGTTCTTC
TRBJ1-5 . . 16 TRBV19 CASSPQQVSRDQPQHF TGTGCCAGTAGTCCACAACAGGTGAGCCGGGATCAGCCCCAGCATTTT
TRBJ1-1 . . 15 TRBV30 CAWSADRLKNTEAFF TGTGCCTGGAGCGCCGACCGACTGAAGAACACTGAAGCTTTCTTT
TRBJ2-5 . TRBD2 16 TRBV5-1 CASSLNGGGVRETQYF TGCGCCAGCAGCTTGAATGGGGGAGGGGTACGAGAGACCCAGTACTTC
TRBJ2-2 once . 14 TRBV7-2 CASSLWVQGGELFF TGTGCCAGCAGCTTGTGGGTCCAGGGCGGGGAGCTGTTTTTT
TRBJ2-3 . TRBD2 15 TRBV27 CASRLRGGSTDTQYF TGTGCCAGCAGGCTGCGGGGGGGGAGCACAGATACGCAGTATTTT
TRBJ1-5 . . 16 TRBV30 CAWSYDSWRSNQPQHF TGTGCCTGGAGTTACGACTCTTGGAGGAGCAATCAGCCCCAGCATTTT
TRBJ1-6 once . 15 TRBV6-5 CASSYSQVPGSPLHF TGTGCCAGCAGTTACTCCCAGGTGCCTGGCTCACCCCTCCACTTT
TRBJ1-4 . . 14 TRBV18 CASSPSVTNEKLFF TGTGCCAGCTCACCATCGGTAACTAATGAAAAACTGTTTTTT
TRBJ2-3 . TRBD2 16 TRBV7-7 CASSGGLVGSTDTQYF TGTGCTAGCAGCGGGGGACTAGTAGGCAGCACAGATACGCAGTATTTT
TRBJ2-3 . TRBD2 15 TRBV4-1 CASSQDRLAGDTQYF TGCGCCAGCAGCCAAGATCGACTAGCAGGAGATACGCAGTATTTT
TRBJ2-1 . TRBD2 17 TRBV5-4 CASSLMGGRGRYNEQFF TGTGCCAGCAGCTTAATGGGCGGGAGAGGGAGATACAATGAGCAGTTCTTC
TRBJ1-5 . . 13 TRBV19 CATGRDSNQPQHF TGTGCCACGGGGCGGGATAGCAATCAGCCCCAGCATTTT
TRBJ2-3 . TRBD1 15 TRBV24-1 CATSDTTGGTDTQYF TGTGCCACCAGTGACACGACAGGGGGCACAGATACGCAGTATTTT
TRBJ1-1 once TRBD1 15 TRBV6-6 CASTEGQGGNTEAFF TGTGCCAGCACCGAAGGACAGGGGGGGAACACTGAAGCTTTCTTT
TRBJ1-1 . . 12 TRBV19 CASNTGSTEAFF TGTGCCAGTAACACGGGGAGCACTGAAGCTTTCTTT
TRBJ2-2 . . 15 TRBV7-9 CASSLRGSNTGELFF TGTGCCAGCAGCTTACGGGGGTCCAACACCGGGGAGCTGTTTTTT
TRBJ2-3 few . 14 TRBV28 CASSFLSGTDTQYF TGTGCCAGCAGTTTCTTGAGCGGCACAGATACGCAGTATTTT
TRBJ1-2 . . 13 TRBV24-1 CATSVDNAYGYTF TGTGCCACCAGTGTCGACAACGCCTATGGCTACACCTTC
TRBJ2-1 . TRBD2 17 TRBV5-1 CASSSGVGSGRASEQFF TGCGCCAGCAGCTCCGGGGTAGGGTCGGGGAGGGCTAGTGAGCAGTTCTTC
TRBJ1-6 few . 14 TRBV24-1 CATSEDSHNSPLHF TGTGCCACCAGTGAGGACAGCCACAATTCACCCCTCCACTTT
TRBJ2-3 . TRBD2 15 TRBV28 CASSSSGGVEDTQYF TGTGCCAGCAGCTCTAGCGGGGGGGTCGAAGATACGCAGTATTTT
TRBJ2-5 . . 14 TRBV9 CASSGISGIGTQYF TGTGCCAGCAGCGGAATCTCAGGAATCGGGACCCAGTACTTC